This TCR beta chain emerged from a study of blood T cells in healthy people across ages. Primers used in a second PCR of roughly 6 to 12 cycles were a sample-barcoded 5' primer and a J-beta primer mix. There were at least 2.5 million CDR3-containing paired-end reads obtained from each sample. TCRdb called the 5' RACE reads again in MiXCR, with one record for every CDR3 protein. The table has 750,000 to 950,000 distinct CDR3 sequences, about 53% seen once. This clonotype was sampled from a man older than 75 in good health. Sample: blood.

CDR3: CASSYSRAGDGDTQYF. As DNA, the CDR3 is TGTGCCAGCAGTTACTCAAGAGCGGGAGATGGAGATACGCAGTATTTT. The rearrangement links TRBV6-5 to TRBJ2-3; 8 nucleotides align to TRBD2. CDR3 length: 16 amino acids. Germline assignment: CDR1 MNHEY and CDR2 SVGAGI. V dropped 0 bases and J dropped 5; count of bases not matched to a gene: 7.